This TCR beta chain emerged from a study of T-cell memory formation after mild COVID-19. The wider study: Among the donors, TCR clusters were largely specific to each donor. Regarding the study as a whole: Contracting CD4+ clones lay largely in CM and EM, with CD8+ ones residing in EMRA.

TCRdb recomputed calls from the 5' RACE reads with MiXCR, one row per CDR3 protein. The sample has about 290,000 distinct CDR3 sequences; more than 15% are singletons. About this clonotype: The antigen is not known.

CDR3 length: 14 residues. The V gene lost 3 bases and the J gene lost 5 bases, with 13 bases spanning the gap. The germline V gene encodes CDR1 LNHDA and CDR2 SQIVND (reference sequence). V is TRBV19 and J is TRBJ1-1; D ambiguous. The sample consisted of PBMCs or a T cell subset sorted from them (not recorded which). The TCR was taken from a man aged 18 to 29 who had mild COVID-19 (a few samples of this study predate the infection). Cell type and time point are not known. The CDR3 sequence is CASSISRAGTEAFF. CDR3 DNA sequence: TGTGCCAGTAGTATCAGTAGGGCGGGGACTGAAGCTTTCTTT.